The TCR beta chain under discussion was sequenced for a study of blood T cell repertoires in COVID-19. Study-level background: Some COVID-19 samples were acute and others convalescent; all came from the United States, Italy and Spain. The cDNA or gDNA used as material had been derived from T cells, B-cell-depleted T cells, or PBMCs.

As handled by the study authors: For nucleated cells, counts were estimated from reference gene primer amplification. Assay: immunoSEQ multiplex PCR; the TCRdb copy retains only in-frame clones and omits some. V and J calls and clone size come straight from that table; D and trimming were deduced from the DNA. The sample records approximately 230,000 clones, 82% being singletons. The length of the CDR3 is 16 residues. V shed 2 bases, J shed 5 bases, and the junction held 9 bases outside the gene matches. Germline CDR1 reads LNHDA; CDR2 reads SQIVND (reference sequence). The material sequenced was peripheral blood. J is TRBJ1-5 and V is TRBV19; TRBD1 matches at 7 bases. The TCR sequence derives from an elderly woman with active or convalescent COVID-19. The CDR3 DNA reads as TGTGCCAGTAGTATAACGAACAGGGGAGAGGATCAGCCCCAGCATTTT. Encoded protein: CASSITNRGEDQPQHF.